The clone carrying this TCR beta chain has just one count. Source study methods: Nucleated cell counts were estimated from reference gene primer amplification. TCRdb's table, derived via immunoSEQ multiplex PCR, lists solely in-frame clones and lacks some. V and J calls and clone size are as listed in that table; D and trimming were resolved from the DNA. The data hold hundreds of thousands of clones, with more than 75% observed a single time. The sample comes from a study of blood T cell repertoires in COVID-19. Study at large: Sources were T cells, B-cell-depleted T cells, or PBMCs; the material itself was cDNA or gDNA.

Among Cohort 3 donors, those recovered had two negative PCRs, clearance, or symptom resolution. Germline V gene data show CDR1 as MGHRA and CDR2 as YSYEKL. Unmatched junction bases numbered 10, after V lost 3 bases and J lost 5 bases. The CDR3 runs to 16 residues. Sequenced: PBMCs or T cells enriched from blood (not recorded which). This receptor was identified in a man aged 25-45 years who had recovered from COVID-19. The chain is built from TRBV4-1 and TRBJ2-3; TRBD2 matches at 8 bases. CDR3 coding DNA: TGCGCCAGCAGCCAGTTCTCCAGCGGGAGTGAAGATACGCAGTATTTT. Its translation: CASSQFSSGSEDTQYF.